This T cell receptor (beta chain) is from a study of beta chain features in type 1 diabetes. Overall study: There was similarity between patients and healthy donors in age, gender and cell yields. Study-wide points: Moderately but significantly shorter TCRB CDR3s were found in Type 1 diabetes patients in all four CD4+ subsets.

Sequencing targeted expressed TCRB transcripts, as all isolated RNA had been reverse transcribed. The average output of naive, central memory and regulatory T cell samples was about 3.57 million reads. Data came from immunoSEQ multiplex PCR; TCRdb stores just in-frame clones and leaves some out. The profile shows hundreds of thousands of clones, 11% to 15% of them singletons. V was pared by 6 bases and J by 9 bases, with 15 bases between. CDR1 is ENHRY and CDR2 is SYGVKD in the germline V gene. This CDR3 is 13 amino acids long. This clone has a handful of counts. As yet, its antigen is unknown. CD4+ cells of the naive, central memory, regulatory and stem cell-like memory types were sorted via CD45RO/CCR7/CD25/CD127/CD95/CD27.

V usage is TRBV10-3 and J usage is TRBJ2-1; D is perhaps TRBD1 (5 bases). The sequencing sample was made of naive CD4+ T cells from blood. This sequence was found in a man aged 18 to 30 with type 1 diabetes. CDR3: CAISAQGSSEQFF. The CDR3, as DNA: TGTGCCATCAGCGCCCAGGGTAGCAGTGAGCAGTTCTTC.